This T cell receptor beta chain was documented in a study of T cells in Graves' hyperthyroidism and ophthalmopathy. From RNA transcripts, TCR beta CDR3 regions were amplified. RT-PCR in the first round (using the HTBI primer set) targeted the TCR CDR3. In TCRdb, the multiplex PCR reads were re-called with MiXCR into one record per CDR3 protein. This sample carries 450,000 to 600,000 distinct CDR3 sequences, 13% to 15% of them seen once, and the ten largest clones take 14%. Graves' hyperthyroidism was deemed stable given no ophthalmopathy progression within 18 months. Fresh peripheral blood, more than 9 ml, yielded the PBMCs. This clonotype was counted only a few times. Trimming left V 0 bases short and J 0 bases short, with 7 bases between. CDR1 is MNHEY and CDR2 is SVGEGT in the germline V gene. The CDR3 loop spans 15 amino acids.

This TCR was recovered from a woman aged 40 to 50 with Graves' hyperthyroidism. The specimen was blood. The chain is built from TRBV6-2 or TRBV6-3 and TRBJ2-3; D gene ambiguous. The CDR3 loop is CASSYSKTSTDTQYF. In DNA form, the CDR3 reads TGTGCCAGCAGTTACTCCAAAACTAGCACAGATACGCAGTATTTT.